This T cell receptor beta chain was recovered during a study of shared clonotypes between healthy human individuals. Study findings and constraints: Around 5.3% of naive CD4 clonotypes were shared across a handful of donors. Only a few donors were included, so the genetic and exposure-history diversity represented was limited.

As regards this clone: Its antigen is currently unknown.

Assay used: immunoSEQ multiplex PCR; TCRdb lists only in-frame clones, some missing. The sample yields about 1.1 million clones, roughly 77% seen once. The CDR3 has 16 residues. Germline assignment: CDR1 SGHRS and CDR2 YFSETQ. V trimming: 6 bases; J trimming: 6 bases; junction bases outside the gene matches: 6. The TCR sequence derives from a man aged 18 to 29 in good health. Some clones in this sample may be carry-over from other donors' samples. The source material was memory CD4+ T cells from PBMCs. The sample's subset: CD45RA-negative fraction. V and J are TRBV5-1 and TRBJ2-1; 16 bases agree with TRBD2. The CDR3 DNA follows: TGCGCCAGCATGAAGGGGACTAGCGGGAGGGTCAATGAGCAGTTCTTC. It codes for CASMKGTSGRVNEQFF.